This T cell receptor (beta chain) was profiled in a study of blood T cell repertoires in COVID-19. Study-level information: The samples span acute and convalescent COVID-19 from the United States, Italy and Spain.

The CDR3 is 17 residues long. Germline V gene lookup returns CDR1 LNHDA and CDR2 SQIVND (reference sequence). V gave up 3 bases and J gave up 4 bases; unmatched junction bases: 9. Authors' analysis steps: Estimation of nucleated cell counts was performed using reference gene primer amplification. Assay: immunoSEQ multiplex PCR; the TCRdb copy retains only in-frame clones and omits some. V, J and clone size are those of that table, while D and trimming were read from the DNA. This table has tens of thousands of clones, 90% appearing once. What was sequenced was peripheral blood. The genes are TRBV19 and TRBJ2-3; 11 positions agree with TRBD2. The receptor was derived from a man in his fifties with acute or convalescent COVID-19. DNA of the CDR3: TGTGCCAGTAGTATGGTTAGCGGGAGGGCCCTCGCAGATACGCAGTATTTT. The encoded protein is CASSMVSGRALADTQYF.